This T cell receptor (beta chain) came from a study of blood T cell repertoires in COVID-19. Study context: PBMCs, B-cell-depleted T cells, or T cells were the source of the cDNA or gDNA that made up the material.

Germline V gene lookup returns CDR1 SGDLS and CDR2 YYNGEE. V lost 0 bases and J lost 6; bases outside the gene matches: 2. This CDR3 has 14 residues. How the authors handled the data: Nucleated cell number was recorded as an estimate derived from reference gene primer amplification. Assay used: immunoSEQ multiplex PCR; TCRdb lists only in-frame clones, some missing. V, J and clone size reflect that table, while D and trimming were determined from the DNA. The repertoire has tens of thousands of clones, over 65% of them found once; the top ten carry about 11%. Sequencing was performed on peripheral blood. This chain connects TRBV9 to TRBJ2-1, with 8 bases that match TRBD1. The receptor's source is a human donor in a cohort sampled during active COVID-19. The CDR3 protein is CASSVGTGFNEQFF. The CDR3 nucleotides are TGTGCCAGCAGCGTAGGGACAGGGTTCAATGAGCAGTTCTTC.